This T cell receptor (beta chain) was observed in a study of T cell responses to AZD1222 COVID-19 vaccine. Study in general: Second doses were pooled across both intervals (about 4 or about 12 weeks).

Clones were read by immunoSEQ multiplex PCR, and TCRdb kept only the in-frame ones, dropping some. The repertoire includes about 44,000 clones, 80% of them detected once, and under 5% sits in the top ten. Germline CDR1 is SEHNR and CDR2 is FQNEAQ (reference sequence). J was trimmed by 7 bases and V by 5 bases; bases with no gene match: 8. CDR3 size: 14 residues. The chain is built from TRBV7-9 and TRBJ1-5; 7 positions agree with TRBD1. Sequencing was performed on peripheral blood, taken on day 0 of AZD1222 vaccination. The sequence came from an adult in good health. The CDR3 region is CASSPDRAGQPQHF. CDR3 coding DNA: TGTGCCAGCAGCCCCGACAGGGCGGGACAGCCCCAGCATTTT.